This T cell receptor (beta chain) emerged from a study of cytomegalovirus exposure and HLA in healthy donors. Notes on the study in general: In vitro testing confirmed three CMV-associated chains as specific for CMV antigens.

This clone has a single count. The antigen is undetermined. Measured with immunoSEQ multiplex PCR; TCRdb has only the in-frame clones, and not every one. This table holds roughly 70,000 clones, 70% to 90% found once. What was sequenced was PBMCs. The sequence was collected from a woman aged 18-29 years in good health and CMV-seropositive.

CDR3 in DNA: TGTGCCAGCAGACGGGACAGGGTCTCTGGCTACACCTTC. Translation: CASRRDRVSGYTF. The V gene is TRBV6-5, the J gene TRBJ1-2; 9 positions match TRBD1. This CDR3 is 13 amino acids long. Germline values: CDR1 MNHEY, CDR2 SVGAGI. V dropped 6 bases and J dropped 7; count of bases not matched to a gene: 6.